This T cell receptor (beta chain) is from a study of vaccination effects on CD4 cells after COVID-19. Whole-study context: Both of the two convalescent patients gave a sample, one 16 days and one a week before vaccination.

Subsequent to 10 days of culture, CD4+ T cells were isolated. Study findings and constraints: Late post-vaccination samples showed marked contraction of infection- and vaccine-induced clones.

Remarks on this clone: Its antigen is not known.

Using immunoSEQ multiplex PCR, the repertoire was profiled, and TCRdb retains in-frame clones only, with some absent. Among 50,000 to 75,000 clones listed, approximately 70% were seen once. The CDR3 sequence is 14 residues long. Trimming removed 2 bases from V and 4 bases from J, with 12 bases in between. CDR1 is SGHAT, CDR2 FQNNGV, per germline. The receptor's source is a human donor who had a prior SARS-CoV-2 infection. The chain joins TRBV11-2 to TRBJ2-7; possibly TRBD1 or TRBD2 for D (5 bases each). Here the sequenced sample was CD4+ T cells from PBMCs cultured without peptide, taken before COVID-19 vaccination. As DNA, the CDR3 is TGTGCCAGCAGCTTAACCTACTGGGGGTACGAGCAGTACTTC. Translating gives CASSLTYWGYEQYF.